The clone carrying this T cell receptor (beta chain) was seen just once. Antigen unknown. Both TCR beta VDJ combination and CDR3 sequence profiling were carried out. Genomic DNA was the template for this profiling. TCRdb re-called the reads through MiXCR, storing one row per CDR3 protein. Of 200,000 to 250,000 distinct CDR3 sequences listed, 50% to 70% were seen once; the top ten hold about 60%. The V gene end was trimmed by 7 bases and the J gene end by 2 bases; junction bases not matched to a gene: 5. The CDR3 contains 14 residues. Germline V lookup: CDR1 MGHDK, CDR2 SYGVNS. This record comes from a study of CD8+CD57+ T cells in acquired aplastic anemia. General study points: Any difference that existed in CD8+ Simpson's diversity between patients and controls was not significant. Found in both controls and patients were around 31 CD8+ CDR3 sequences.

Sequencing was done on patients that had shown CD8+CD57+ cell expansion by flow cytometry. V is TRBV25-1 and J is TRBJ1-3; 7 bases are a match to TRBD1. This clonotype originated in a human donor with aplastic anemia. What was sequenced was sorted CD4+, CD8+, or CD8+CD57+ T cells (not recorded which) from PBMCs. The CDR3 region has the DNA TGTGCCAGCACCTTGACAGGGCCTGGAAACACCATATATTTT. It codes for CASTLTGPGNTIYF.